This T cell receptor (beta chain) was found in a study of T-cell memory formation after mild COVID-19. Study-level information: TCR clusters showed largely donor specificity. Study results and limitations: The study detected some responding clones in pre-infection memory, suggesting cross-reactive memory joined. CD4/CD8 balance characterized clones contracting day 15 to 85, and CD4+ skew characterized later expanders. Of the contracting clones, CD4+ ones lay mainly in CM and EM, and CD8+ ones in EMRA.

Germline lookup yields CDR1 MNHEY and CDR2 SVGEGT. Trimming removed 7 bases at V and 2 bases at J, with 15 bases between. The CDR3 is 15 residues long. This clonotype occurred a few times. Its antigen is still unknown. TCRdb reprocessed the 5' RACE reads with MiXCR, giving one entry per CDR3 protein. The table includes about 190,000 distinct CDR3 sequences, around 17% detected once. The receptor was isolated from an adult woman who had mild COVID-19 (a few samples of this study predate the infection). Cell type and time point are not known. V and J are TRBV6-2 or TRBV6-3 and TRBJ2-1; D gene ambiguous. What was sequenced was PBMCs or a T cell subset sorted from them (not recorded which). In nucleotides, the CDR3 is TGTGCCAGCAAATCCGGCGCCCTACCCTACAATGAGCAGTTCTTC. This gives the protein CASKSGALPYNEQFF.